The 21 T cell receptor beta chains presented below share a single source sample, sequenced in a study of blood T cell repertoires in COVID-19 (dated by TCRdb to the early 2020s). The library was built by means of the immunoSEQ multiplex PCR assay. TCRdb took over this immuneACCESS table, retaining in-frame rearrangements with V and J assigned. Such tables are incomplete; in checked studies, under half of the missing clones stem from an unresolved V gene, and the remainder is unexplained. The sample table records around 140,000 clones; approximately 86% of these occur just once. Clones ranked in the top ten supply over 4% of the sample. The sequencing input was PBMCs or T cells enriched from blood (not recorded which). These receptors all come from a woman in her forties who had been exposed to COVID-19.

This clone appeared a few times. The chain links TRBV18 to TRBJ1-4; D gene ambiguous. CDR1 is KGHSH, CDR2 LQKENI, per germline. The CDR3 is made up of 16 amino acids. Trimming removed 0 bases from V and 6 bases from J, with 14 bases in between. The CDR3 reads CASSPPPAGNYEKLFF. CDR3 in DNA: TGTGCCAGCTCACCACCGCCGGCGGGGAACTATGAAAAACTGTTTTTT.

The chain couples TRBV5-1 to TRBJ2-3, with 10 bases matching TRBD2. Germline values: CDR1 SGHRS, CDR2 YFSETQ. The CDR3 length is 17 residues. V lost 0 bases and J lost 6; bases outside the gene matches: 10. The CDR3 DNA is TGCGCCAGCAGCTTGGCGGGAAATAGCGGGGGGATGGATACGCAGTATTTT. It specifies CASSLAGNSGGMDTQYF.

J is TRBJ1-1 and V is TRBV6-4; the D gene is possibly TRBD1 (6 bases). This CDR3 is 13 amino acids long. V dropped 8 bases and J dropped 7 bases, with 17 bases sitting between them. Germline-derived CDR1 and CDR2 are MRHNA and SNTAGT. CDR3 residues: CASSRTANSEAFF. CDR3 DNA: TGTGCCAGCTCTAGGACAGCAAATAGTGAAGCTTTCTTT.

The rearrangement links TRBV28 to TRBJ2-1; 9 positions agree with TRBD1. From germline, CDR1 is MDHEN and CDR2 SYDVKM. V lost 2 bases, J lost 5 bases, and 7 bases stayed unmatched. The CDR3 is made up of 16 amino acids. The chain's CDR3 is CASSLRGQGVNNEQFF. The CDR3 DNA reads as TGTGCCAGCAGTTTACGGGGACAGGGAGTTAACAATGAGCAGTTCTTC.

The chain couples TRBV12-2 to TRBJ2-4; the D call of TRBD2 is as the table states it, not checked on the DNA. TRBV12-2 is termed a pseudogene. The CDR3 spans 18 residues. DNA of the CDR3: TGTGCAAGTCGCTTAGTTAAATTGATGTGTCGGGTGTGGAACATTCAGTACTTC. As protein: CASRLVKLMCRVWNIQYF.

The chain links TRBV2 to TRBJ1-1; 7 nucleotides match TRBD1. V was pared by 6 bases and J by 5 bases, with 6 bases of the junction left unmatched. The germline gives CDR1 SNHLY, CDR2 FYNNEI. The CDR3 spans 13 residues. The CDR3, as DNA: TGTGCCAGCAGCAATGACAGGGATACTGAAGCTTTCTTT. Encoded protein: CASSNDRDTEAFF.

The CDR3 spells CASSHFSRADTEAFF. CDR3 DNA: TGTGCCAGCAGCCACTTCAGCAGGGCGGACACTGAAGCTTTCTTT. The rearrangement joins TRBV7-8 to TRBJ1-1; weak D call: TRBD1 (5 bases). CDR1 is SGHVS, CDR2 FQNEAQ, per germline. V lost 5 bases, J lost 3 bases, and 16 bases lay in between. This CDR3 has 15 amino acids.

The chain is built from TRBV12-5 and TRBJ1-5, with 10 positions matching TRBD1. The germline V gene has CDR1 LGHNT and CDR2 FRNRAP. The CDR3 is made up of 16 amino acids. Trimming took 8 bases from V and 0 from J; bases not matched to a gene: 7. DNA for the CDR3: TGTGCTAGTCAGGACAGGGGGGGATATAGCAATCAGCCCCAGCATTTT. This encodes CASQDRGGYSNQPQHF.

This rearrangement joins TRBV6-1 to TRBJ2-7, with a possible D match to TRBD1 (6 bases). Trimming removed 1 base from V and 3 bases from J, with 13 bases in between. The CDR3 runs 15 residues. The V gene's germline CDR1 is MNHNS and CDR2 SASEGT. The CDR3 bases are TGTGCCAGCAGTGAAGGACAGGAGCCTAACTACGAGCAGTACTTC. Amino acid sequence: CASSEGQEPNYEQYF.

The V call is TRBV10-2, the J call TRBJ1-3; tentatively, D is TRBD1 (5 bases). The CDR3 covers 13 residues. Germline CDR1 WSHSY, CDR2 SAAADI. V shed 0 bases and J shed 7 bases, with 7 bases lying between them. In DNA, the CDR3 is TGCGCCAGCAGTGAGTCAGGGGTCAACACCATATATTTT. It encodes CASSESGVNTIYF.

The V call is TRBV29-1, the J call TRBJ2-1, with D maybe TRBD2 (6 bases). With 3 bases removed from V and 7 bases from J, the gap between germline ends came to 13 bases. The CDR3 has 13 residues. Germline lookup yields CDR1 SQVTM and CDR2 ANQGSEA. The CDR3 DNA follows: TGCAGCGTTGACAAACGCGGGACGAATGAGCAGTTCTTC. It encodes CSVDKRGTNEQFF.

This clone was recorded only once. The CDR3 here is CASSLALTDTEAFF. The CDR3 nucleotides are TGTGCCAGCAGCTTAGCCTTGACAGACACTGAAGCTTTCTTT. This chain links TRBV7-2 with TRBJ1-1, with D tentatively TRBD1 (5 bases). V was shortened by 0 bases and J by 3 bases, with 8 bases between the two germline ends. Germline values: CDR1 SGHTA, CDR2 FQGNSA. This CDR3 is built from 14 residues.

This clone was counted once. The chain couples TRBV14 to TRBJ2-7; 9 bases are a match to TRBD1. This CDR3 is built from 15 residues. Germline CDR1 and CDR2: SGHDN and FVKESK. The V gene end was trimmed by 2 bases and the J gene end by 5 bases; junction bases not matched to a gene: 7. CDR3 in DNA: TGTGCCAGCAGCCAACCGGGACAGGGCATAGACGAGCAGTACTTC. Amino acids: CASSQPGQGIDEQYF.

The rearrangement links TRBV15 to TRBJ1-1; no definite D call. The germline V gene encodes CDR1 LNHNV and CDR2 YYDKDF (reference sequence). CDR3 size: 13 residues. The V end lost 0 bases, the J end lost 2 bases, and 4 bases lay between the germline ends. For the CDR3, the DNA is TGTGCCACCAGCAGAGATTATAACACTGAAGCTTTCTTT. It translates to CATSRDYNTEAFF.

The chain links TRBV14 to TRBJ1-1; D gene unclear. The CDR3 runs to 14 residues. V lost 0 bases to trimming and J lost 4 bases, with 9 bases between them. CDR1 and CDR2 (germline): SGHDN, FVKESK. CDR3 DNA: TGTGCCAGCAGCCAAGAGTCCGGGTTCACTGAAGCTTTCTTT. Translation gives CASSQESGFTEAFF.

This rearrangement joins TRBV19 to TRBJ2-2; TRBD1 matches 7 bases. CDR1 is LNHDA and CDR2 is SQIVND in the germline V gene (reference sequence). J gave up 4 bases and V 3 bases, and 14 bases lay outside the gene matches. The CDR3 is made up of 18 amino acids. This CDR3 is CASSIGTVYTSGTGELFF. CDR3 nucleotide sequence: TGTGCCAGTAGTATCGGGACAGTCTACACTTCTGGCACCGGGGAGCTGTTTTTT.

The CDR3 DNA sequence: TGTGCCAGCAGCGTAGGGACAGGGGAAGGGGCCCAGTACTTC. Amino acid sequence: CASSVGTGEGAQYF. This chain connects TRBV9 to TRBJ2-5, with 9 bases identical to TRBD1. This CDR3 is built from 14 residues. V was clipped by 0 bases and J by 9 bases; unmatched bases: 6. Germline V gene data show CDR1 as SGDLS and CDR2 as YYNGEE.

The V call is TRBV18, the J call TRBJ1-5, with 7 bases aligning to TRBD1. This CDR3 has 16 residues. After removal of 4 bases from V and 9 bases from J, the junction contained 15 bases not matched to a gene. CDR1 and CDR2 (germline): KGHSH, LQKENI. Here the CDR3 reads CASSRPKTGAAGPQHF. The CDR3 coding sequence is TGTGCCAGCTCACGACCAAAAACAGGGGCAGCGGGGCCCCAGCATTTT.

The genes are TRBV7-3 and TRBJ1-1, with D possibly TRBD1 on 6 matching bases. V dropped 5 bases and J dropped 4 bases, with 11 bases sitting between them. The germline V gene has CDR1 SGHTA and CDR2 FQGTGA. The CDR3 has 13 residues. The CDR3 DNA reads TGTGCCAGCAGCCCAGGGGCGAGCACTGAAGCTTTCTTT. Translated, it gives CASSPGASTEAFF.

The chain has TRBV9 and TRBJ1-2; TRBD1 aligns across 10 bases. From germline, CDR1 is SGDLS and CDR2 YYNGEE. The CDR3 sequence is 15 residues long. V shed 4 bases, J shed 7 bases, and the junction held 10 bases outside the gene matches. The DNA for the CDR3 is TGTGCCAGCAGCCATATGACAGGGGGCGGAGTTGGCTACACCTTC. Amino acid sequence: CASSHMTGGGVGYTF.

This sequence joins TRBV11-2 and TRBJ2-3; TRBD2 matches at 11 bases. CDR3 size: 15 residues. Germline values: CDR1 SGHAT, CDR2 FQNNGV. V was pared by 5 bases and J by 6 bases, with 7 bases of the junction left unmatched. The CDR3 sequence: CASSMLAGGSDTQYF. CDR3 DNA sequence: TGTGCCAGCAGCATGCTAGCGGGAGGAAGTGATACGCAGTATTTT.